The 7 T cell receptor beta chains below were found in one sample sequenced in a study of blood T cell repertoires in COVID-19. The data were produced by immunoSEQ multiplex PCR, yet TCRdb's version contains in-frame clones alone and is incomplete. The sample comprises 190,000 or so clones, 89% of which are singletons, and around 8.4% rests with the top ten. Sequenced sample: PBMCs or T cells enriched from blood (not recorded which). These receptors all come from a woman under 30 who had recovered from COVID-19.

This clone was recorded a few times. The CDR3 DNA is TGCGCCAGCAGCTTGGCCTTCCAGGGCTTGAACACTGAAGCTTTCTTT. This sequence encodes CASSLAFQGLNTEAFF. This sequence joins TRBV5-1 and TRBJ1-1; a possible D gene is TRBD1 (5 bases). Trimming took off 0 bases at V and 0 bases at J, with 12 bases between the two ends. CDR3 length: 16 residues. Looked up from germline, CDR1 is SGHRS and CDR2 is YFSETQ.

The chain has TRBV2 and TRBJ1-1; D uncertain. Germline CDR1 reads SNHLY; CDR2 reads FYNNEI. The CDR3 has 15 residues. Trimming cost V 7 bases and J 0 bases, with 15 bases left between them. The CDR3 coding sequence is TGTGCCAGCACCCGAGAGGGTGGAATGAACACTGAAGCTTTCTTT. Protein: CASTREGGMNTEAFF.

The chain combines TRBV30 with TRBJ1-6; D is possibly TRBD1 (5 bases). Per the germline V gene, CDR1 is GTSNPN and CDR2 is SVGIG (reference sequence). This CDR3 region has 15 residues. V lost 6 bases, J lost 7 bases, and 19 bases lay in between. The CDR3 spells CACSPMGRYNSPLHF. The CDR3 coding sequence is TGTGCCTGCTCCCCCATGGGGCGGTACAATTCACCCCTCCACTTT.

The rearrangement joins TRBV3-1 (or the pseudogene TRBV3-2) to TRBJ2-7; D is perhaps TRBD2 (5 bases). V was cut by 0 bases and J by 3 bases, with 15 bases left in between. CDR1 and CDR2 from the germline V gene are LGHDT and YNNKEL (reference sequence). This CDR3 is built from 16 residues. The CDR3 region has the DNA TGTGCCAGCAGCCAAGATAGAGGGAATTGGGGCTACGAGCAGTACTTC. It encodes CASSQDRGNWGYEQYF.

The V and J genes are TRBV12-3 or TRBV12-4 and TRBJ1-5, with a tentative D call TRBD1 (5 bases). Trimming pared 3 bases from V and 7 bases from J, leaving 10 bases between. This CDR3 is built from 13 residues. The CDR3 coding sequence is TGTGCCAGCAGTTTTTGGGGCGGCCAGCCCCAGCATTTT. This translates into CASSFWGGQPQHF.

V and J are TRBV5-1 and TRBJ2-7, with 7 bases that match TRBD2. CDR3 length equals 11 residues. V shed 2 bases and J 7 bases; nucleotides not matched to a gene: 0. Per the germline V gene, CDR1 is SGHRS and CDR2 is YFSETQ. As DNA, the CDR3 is TGCGCCAGCAGCTTCGGGGGGGAGCAGTACTTC. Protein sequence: CASSFGGEQYF.

In nucleotides, the CDR3 is TGTGCCAGCAGCGGCCGACAGGGGGTGAACACTGAAGCTTTCTTT. Protein: CASSGRQGVNTEAFF. The chain is built from TRBV9 and TRBJ1-1; TRBD1 matches at 9 bases. Germline CDR1 is SGDLS and CDR2 is YYNGEE. V shed 3 bases and J 0 bases; nucleotides not matched to a gene: 3. This CDR3 spans 15 amino acids.